The 25 T cell receptor beta chains reported below all come from one sample, sequenced in a study of Ad26.COV2.S vaccination and SARS-CoV-2 variants. Measured with immunoSEQ multiplex PCR; TCRdb has only the in-frame clones, and not every one. The data hold some 340,000 clones, with about 86% observed a single time. The treatment is: 15 to 20 received Ad26.COV2.S at low or high dose, single or two shots; about 5 received placebo; per-sample allocation not given. Samples came from day 63 after the first vaccine or placebo injection. Sequenced here: peripheral blood, sampled in a trial of Ad26.COV2.S vaccine versus placebo. The receptors derive from a person aged 18 to 65 who received the Ad26.COV2.S COVID-19 vaccine or a placebo.

The rearrangement uses TRBV11-3 and TRBJ1-1, with D possibly TRBD1 on 6 matching bases. Germline V gene data show CDR1 as SGHNT and CDR2 as YENEEA. V lost 5 bases and J lost 1, with 8 bases in between. The CDR3 is 13 residues long. The CDR3 sequence: CASSRDTNTEAFF. Here the CDR3 DNA reads TGTGCCAGCAGCCGGGACACGAACACTGAAGCTTTCTTT.

This clone turned up a few times. The chain carries TRBV5-1 and TRBJ1-2; 12 bases line up with TRBD1. Germline trimming cut 2 bases from V and 7 bases from J; bases unmatched to any gene: 6. Germline loops: CDR1 SGHRS, CDR2 YFSETQ. CDR3 length: 15 amino acids. The CDR3 spells CASSLAGQGASGYTF. The CDR3 bases are TGCGCCAGCAGCTTAGCGGGACAGGGGGCTTCTGGCTACACCTTC. Looking up the rest from reference TRBV5-1 and TRBJ1-2 gives the full variable domain: KAGVTQTPRYLIKTRGQQVTLSCSPISGHRSVSWYQQTPGQGLQFLFEYFSETQRNKGNFPGRFSGRQFSNSRSEMNVSTLELGDSALYLCASSLAGQGASGYTFGSGTRLTVV.

This sequence joins TRBV7-9 and TRBJ1-5; D is undetermined. Germline-derived CDR1 and CDR2 are SEHNR and FQNEAQ (reference sequence). This CDR3 comprises 14 residues. The ends were cut back, 0 bases at V and 0 bases at J, with 3 bases in the middle. The CDR3 DNA is TGTGCCAGCAGCTTAGCGGGTAGCAATCAGCCCCAGCATTTT. Encoded protein: CASSLAGSNQPQHF.

The CDR3 protein is CASSWDAIQGVAGYTF. Written as DNA, the CDR3 is TGTGCCAGCAGCTGGGATGCGATACAGGGTGTGGCTGGCTACACCTTC. The V and J genes are TRBV5-4 and TRBJ1-2, with D possibly being TRBD1 (6 bases). The germline gives CDR1 SGHNT, CDR2 YYREEE (reference sequence). CDR3 length equals 16 residues. V lost 3 bases and J 7 bases, leaving 22 bases between the germline ends.

The chain joins TRBV5-5 to TRBJ2-7, with 10 bases that match TRBD2. Germline CDR1 reads SGHKS; CDR2 reads YYEKEE (reference sequence). There are 15 residues in the CDR3. The V gene end was trimmed by 2 bases and the J gene end by 0 bases; junction bases not matched to a gene: 2. The CDR3 DNA follows: TGTGCCAGCAGCTTAACTAGCGGGGTCTCCTACGAGCAGTACTTC. It specifies CASSLTSGVSYEQYF.

This clone was picked up a small number of times. The V call is TRBV18, the J call TRBJ2-6; maybe TRBD1 (5 bases). Trimming removed 2 bases from V and 4 bases from J, with 15 bases in between. Germline V gives CDR1 KGHSH, CDR2 LQKENI. The CDR3 is 17 amino acids. The CDR3 spells CASSPNMIRVGANVLTF. In DNA form, the CDR3 reads TGTGCCAGCTCACCAAACATGATCAGGGTCGGGGCCAACGTCCTGACTTTC.

On this clone: One junction end disagrees with the germline gene, perhaps due to a read error. The rearrangement links TRBV9 to TRBJ2-3, with 14 positions matching TRBD2. The germline V gene encodes CDR1 SGDLS and CDR2 YYNGEE. The CDR3 is 15 residues long. CDR3 bases: TGTGCCAGCAGCGTAGTTTGGACTAGCGGGGGGCCTTTGCATTTT. Residues: CASSVVWTSGGPLHF.

This chain joins TRBV27 and TRBJ1-5; D ambiguous. CDR3 length: 16 amino acids. V gave up 3 bases and J gave up 4 bases, with 16 bases separating them. CDR1 and CDR2 from the germline V gene are MNHEY and SMNVEV (reference sequence). The CDR3 spells CASSFSVQSGNQPQHF. In DNA form, the CDR3 reads TGTGCCAGCAGTTTCTCGGTTCAGTCGGGAAATCAGCCCCAGCATTTT.

V and J are TRBV6-5 and TRBJ1-1, with 8 bases lining up with TRBD1. This CDR3 region has 15 residues. Germline CDR1 and CDR2: MNHEY and SVGAGI. V lost 5 bases to trimming and J lost 1 base; unmatched junction nucleotides: 6. The chain's CDR3 is CASSRPGTGNTEAFF. The CDR3 bases are TGTGCCAGCAGTCGTCCCGGGACAGGGAACACTGAAGCTTTCTTT.

CDR3 in amino acids: CASLLGLSTDTQYF. CDR3 coding DNA: TGTGCCAGCCTATTGGGACTAAGCACAGATACGCAGTATTTT. The J gene is TRBJ2-3, the V gene TRBV2, with 7 bases aligning to TRBD2. V lost 8 bases to trimming and J lost 0 bases; unmatched junction nucleotides: 5. The length of the CDR3 is 14 residues. Germline CDR1 and CDR2: SNHLY and FYNNEI.

The J gene is TRBJ1-2, the V gene TRBV24-1; a possible D gene is TRBD1 (6 bases). CDR3 length: 14 amino acids. Deletions cut 2 bases from V and 2 bases from J, with 8 bases between. The germline CDR1 and CDR2 sequences are KGHDR and SFDVKD. CDR3 residues: CATSDSQGNYGYTF. CDR3 sequence (DNA): TGTGCCACCAGTGATTCGCAGGGGAACTATGGCTACACCTTC.

The V gene is TRBV14, the J gene TRBJ1-2; D gene unclear. This CDR3 spans 13 amino acids. Trimming removed 4 bases from V and 7 bases from J, with 13 bases in between. Germline CDR1 SGHDN, CDR2 FVKESK. The CDR3 region has the DNA TGTGCCAGCAGCCCCCGGATTTTAGTTGGCTACACCTTC. Translation: CASSPRILVGYTF.

The V gene is TRBV5-1, the J gene TRBJ1-2; TRBD1 is a possible D gene (6 bases). V was cut by 2 bases and J by 4 bases, with 15 bases left in between. The length of the CDR3 is 15 residues. Germline CDR1 and CDR2: SGHRS and YFSETQ. CDR3 amino acids: CASSFDEGEVYGYTF. In DNA form, the CDR3 reads TGCGCCAGCAGCTTCGATGAGGGGGAAGTCTATGGCTACACCTTC. The full variable domain, in which reference TRBV5-1 and TRBJ1-2 provide the parts outside the CDR3, is KAGVTQTPRYLIKTRGQQVTLSCSPISGHRSVSWYQQTPGQGLQFLFEYFSETQRNKGNFPGRFSGRQFSNSRSEMNVSTLELGDSALYLCASSFDEGEVYGYTFGSGTRLTVV.

The genes are TRBV19 and TRBJ1-1, with D maybe TRBD1 (6 bases). Germline V gene sequence: CDR1 LNHDA, CDR2 SQIVND (reference sequence). Trimming removed 7 bases from V and 0 bases from J, with 12 bases in between. The CDR3 runs to 14 residues. Written as DNA, the CDR3 is TGTGCCAGTAAACAAACAGGGATGAACACTGAAGCTTTCTTT. Encoded protein: CASKQTGMNTEAFF.

J is TRBJ1-1 and V is TRBV27; 8 positions match TRBD1. Germline V CDR1 and CDR2: MNHEY, SMNVEV (reference sequence). Trimming at V came to 8 bases and at J to 1 base, leaving 9 bases not matched to a gene. The CDR3 spans 15 residues. CDR3 coding DNA: TGTGCCAGCCGAGACCAGGGGGCACGGAACACTGAAGCTTTCTTT. This translates into CASRDQGARNTEAFF.

The gene calls are TRBV7-9 and TRBJ2-1; TRBD2 agrees at 8 bases. V gave up 5 bases and J gave up 8 bases; unmatched junction bases: 11. The CDR3 has 15 amino acids. Germline V gene sequence: CDR1 SEHNR, CDR2 FQNEAQ (reference sequence). The CDR3 nucleotides are TGTGCCAGCAGCCCATCGCGGGGGGCATTGCATGAGCAGTTCTTC. Amino acid sequence: CASSPSRGALHEQFF.

The rearrangement joins TRBV19 to TRBJ2-2; 8 bases line up with TRBD1. There are 15 residues in the CDR3. The trim removed 6 bases at V and 8 bases at J, leaving 11 bases unmatched. Germline V gene data show CDR1 as LNHDA and CDR2 as SQIVND (reference sequence). In DNA, the CDR3 is TGTGCCAGTAGGACAGGGGTATCTTCAAGAGGGGAGCTGTTTTTT. Translated, it gives CASRTGVSSRGELFF. Full variable domain (remainder filled in from reference TRBV19 and TRBJ2-2): DGGITQSPKYLFRKEGQNVTLSCEQNLNHDAMYWYRQDPGQGLRLIYYSQIVNDFQKGDIAEGYSVSREKKESFPLTVTSAQKNPTAFYLCASRTGVSSRGELFFGEGSRLTVL.

This clone was counted a few times. The chain couples TRBV23-1 to TRBJ1-4; D unclear. TRBV23-1 is identified as an open reading frame with a role that is uncertain. Trimming cost V 1 base and J 0 bases, with 9 bases left between them. CDR3 length equals 16 residues. CDR3 DNA: TGCGCCAGCAGTCAATGCGAACGCACAACTAATGAAAAACTGTTTTTT. It codes for CASSQCERTTNEKLFF.

This clone showed up just a few times. The rearrangement uses TRBV19 and TRBJ2-2; D gene ambiguous. In germline, CDR1 is LNHDA, CDR2 SQIVND (reference sequence). CDR3 length equals 13 residues. V lost 6 bases to trimming and J lost 4 bases, with 9 bases between them. CDR3 sequence (DNA): TGTGCCAGTAGCGCAGAAACCACCGGGGAGCTGTTTTTT. This encodes CASSAETTGELFF.

CDR3 protein: CASSLYGTGAGEQYF. The CDR3 DNA follows: TGTGCCAGCAGTTTATACGGAACGGGGGCGGGGGAGCAGTACTTC. The chain uses TRBV27 and TRBJ2-7; D tentatively reads TRBD1 or TRBD2 (6 bases each). V was shortened by 1 base and J by 7 bases, with 17 bases between the two germline ends. From germline, CDR1 is MNHEY and CDR2 SMNVEV (reference sequence). This CDR3 has 15 amino acids.

Notes on this clone: The sample has other DNA sequences that encode this CDR3 too. The genes are TRBV4-3 and TRBJ2-1; D assignment may be TRBD1 or TRBD2 (5 bases each). Germline CDR1 LGHNA, CDR2 YSLEER. Trimming removed 1 base from V and 4 bases from J, with 8 bases in between. The length of the CDR3 is 14 residues. DNA for the CDR3: TGCGCCAGCAGCCAAGGGGGCGGGTACAATGAGCAGTTCTTC. Protein product: CASSQGGGYNEQFF.

The chain couples TRBV5-8 to TRBJ1-1, with no clear D. V dropped 0 bases and J dropped 4 bases, with 10 bases sitting between them. In germline, CDR1 is SGHTS, CDR2 YDEGEE. The CDR3 covers 14 residues. DNA of the CDR3: TGTGCCAGCAGCTTGGCCAGTCTGTCCACTGAAGCTTTCTTT. This encodes CASSLASLSTEAFF.

CDR3 coding DNA: TGTGCCAGCAGCTTGATAGGTAGTGCCCGAAATGAGCAGTTCTTC. Amino acid sequence: CASSLIGSARNEQFF. The gene calls are TRBV5-4 and TRBJ2-1; D is unclear. Trimming stripped 1 base from V and 7 bases from J, with 15 bases between. CDR3 length equals 15 residues. CDR1 and CDR2 from the germline V gene are SGHNT and YYREEE (reference sequence).

This chain joins TRBV19 and TRBJ1-1; TRBD1 agrees at 12 bases. This CDR3 spans 15 amino acids. The trim removed 10 bases at V and 6 bases at J, leaving 12 bases unmatched. In germline, CDR1 is LNHDA, CDR2 SQIVND (reference sequence). The CDR3 sequence is CATAGTGGLRAEAFF. The CDR3 region has the DNA TGTGCCACCGCCGGGACAGGGGGCCTCCGGGCTGAAGCTTTCTTT. Drawing the rest from reference TRBV19 and TRBJ1-1, the complete variable domain is DGGITQSPKYLFRKEGQNVTLSCEQNLNHDAMYWYRQDPGQGLRLIYYSQIVNDFQKGDIAEGYSVSREKKESFPLTVTSAQKNPTAFYLCATAGTGGLRAEAFFGQGTRLTVV.

This chain links TRBV5-1 with TRBJ2-3; D is undetermined. The V end lost 3 bases, the J end lost 2 bases, and 7 bases lay between the germline ends. Germline V lookup: CDR1 SGHRS, CDR2 YFSETQ. The CDR3 runs 13 residues. CDR3 DNA sequence: TGCGCCAGCAGCTCCCAGCTCACAGATACGCAGTATTTT. This sequence encodes CASSSQLTDTQYF.